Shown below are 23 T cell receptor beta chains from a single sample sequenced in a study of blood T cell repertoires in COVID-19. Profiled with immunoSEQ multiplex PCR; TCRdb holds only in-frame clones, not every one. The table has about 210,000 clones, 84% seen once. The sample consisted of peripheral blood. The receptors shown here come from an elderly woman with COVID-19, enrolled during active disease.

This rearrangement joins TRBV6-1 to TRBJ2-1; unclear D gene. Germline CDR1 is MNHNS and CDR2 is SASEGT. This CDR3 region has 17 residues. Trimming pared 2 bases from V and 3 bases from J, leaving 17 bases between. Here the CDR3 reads CASSESLRNPFYNEQFF. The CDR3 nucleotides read TGTGCCAGCAGTGAATCGCTCAGGAACCCCTTCTACAATGAGCAGTTCTTC.

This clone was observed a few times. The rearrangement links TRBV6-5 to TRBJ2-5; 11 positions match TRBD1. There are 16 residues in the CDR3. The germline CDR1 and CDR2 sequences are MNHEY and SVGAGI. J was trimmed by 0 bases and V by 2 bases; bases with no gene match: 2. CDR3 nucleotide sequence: TGTGCCAGCAGTTACGGGGACAGGGGGTACCAAGAGACCCAGTACTTC. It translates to CASSYGDRGYQETQYF.

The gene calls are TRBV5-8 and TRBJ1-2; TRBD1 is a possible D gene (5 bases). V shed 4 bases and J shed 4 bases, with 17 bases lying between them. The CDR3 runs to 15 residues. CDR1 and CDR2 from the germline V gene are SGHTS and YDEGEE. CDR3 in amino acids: CASSGGTWPAYGYTF. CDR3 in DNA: TGTGCCAGCAGCGGCGGGACTTGGCCCGCCTATGGCTACACCTTC.

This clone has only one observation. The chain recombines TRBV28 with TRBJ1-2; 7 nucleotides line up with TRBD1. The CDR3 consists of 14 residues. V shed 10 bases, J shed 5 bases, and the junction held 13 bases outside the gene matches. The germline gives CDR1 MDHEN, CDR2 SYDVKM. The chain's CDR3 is CATEYRDSRYGYTF. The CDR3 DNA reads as TGTGCCACCGAGTACCGGGACAGCCGATATGGCTACACCTTC.

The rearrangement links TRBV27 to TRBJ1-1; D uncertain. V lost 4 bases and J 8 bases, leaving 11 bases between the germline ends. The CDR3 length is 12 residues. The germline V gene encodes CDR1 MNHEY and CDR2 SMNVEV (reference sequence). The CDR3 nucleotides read TGTGCCAGCAGTTCAATCGGGAGGGAAGCTTTCTTT. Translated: CASSSIGREAFF.

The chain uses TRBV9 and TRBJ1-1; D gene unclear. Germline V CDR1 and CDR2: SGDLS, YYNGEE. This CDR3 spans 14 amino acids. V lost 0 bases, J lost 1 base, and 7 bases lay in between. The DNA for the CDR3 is TGTGCCAGCAGCGTAGGGTTGGCGAACACTGAAGCTTTCTTT. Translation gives CASSVGLANTEAFF.

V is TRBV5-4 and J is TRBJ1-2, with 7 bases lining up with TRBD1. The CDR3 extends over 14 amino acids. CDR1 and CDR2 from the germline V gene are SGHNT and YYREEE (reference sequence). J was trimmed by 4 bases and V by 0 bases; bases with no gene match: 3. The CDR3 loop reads CASSLGDRGYGYTF. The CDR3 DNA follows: TGTGCCAGCAGCTTGGGGGACAGAGGCTATGGCTACACCTTC.

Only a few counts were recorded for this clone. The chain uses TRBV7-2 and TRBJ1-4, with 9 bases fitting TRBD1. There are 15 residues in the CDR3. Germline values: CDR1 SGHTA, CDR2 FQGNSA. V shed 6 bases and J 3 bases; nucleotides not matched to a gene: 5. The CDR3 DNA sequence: TGTGCCAGCAGACAGGGGACAGGGCCTAATGAAAAACTGTTTTTT. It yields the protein CASRQGTGPNEKLFF.

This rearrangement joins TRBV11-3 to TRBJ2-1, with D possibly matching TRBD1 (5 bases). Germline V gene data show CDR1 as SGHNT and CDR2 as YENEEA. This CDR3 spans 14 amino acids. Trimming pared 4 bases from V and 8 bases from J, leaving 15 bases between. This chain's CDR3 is CASSSRGAKDEQFF. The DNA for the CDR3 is TGTGCCAGCAGCTCAAGGGGCGCGAAGGATGAGCAGTTCTTC.

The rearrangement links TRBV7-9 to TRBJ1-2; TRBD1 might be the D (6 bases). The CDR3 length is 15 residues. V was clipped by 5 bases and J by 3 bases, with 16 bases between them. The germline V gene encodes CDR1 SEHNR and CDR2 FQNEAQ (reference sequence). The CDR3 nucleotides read TGTGCCAGCAGCACCCGGGACACGGCTGACTATGGCTACACCTTC. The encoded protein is CASSTRDTADYGYTF.

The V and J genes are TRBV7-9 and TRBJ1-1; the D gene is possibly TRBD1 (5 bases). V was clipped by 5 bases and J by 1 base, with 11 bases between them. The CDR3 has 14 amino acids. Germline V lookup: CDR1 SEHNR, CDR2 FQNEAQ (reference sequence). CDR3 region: CASSPDSPNTEAFF. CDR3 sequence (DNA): TGTGCCAGCAGCCCAGACAGCCCGAACACTGAAGCTTTCTTT. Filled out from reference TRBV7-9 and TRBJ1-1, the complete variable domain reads DTGVSQNPRHKITKRGQNVTFRCDPISEHNRLYWYRQTLGQGPEFLTYFQNEAQLEKSRLLSDRFSAERPKGSFSTLEIQRTEQGDSAMYLCASSPDSPNTEAFFGQGTRLTVV.

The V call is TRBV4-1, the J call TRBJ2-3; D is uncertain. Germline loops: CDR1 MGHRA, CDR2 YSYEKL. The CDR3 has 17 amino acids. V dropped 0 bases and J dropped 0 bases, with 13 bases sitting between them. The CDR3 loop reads CASSQDYRTFSTDTQYF. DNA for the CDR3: TGCGCCAGCAGCCAAGATTACAGAACCTTTAGCACAGATACGCAGTATTTT.

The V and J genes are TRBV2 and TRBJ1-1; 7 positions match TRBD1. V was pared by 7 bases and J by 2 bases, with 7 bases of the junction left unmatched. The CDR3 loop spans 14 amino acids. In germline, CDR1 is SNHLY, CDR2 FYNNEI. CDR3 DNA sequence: TGTGCCAGCAAGGGGACAGACTATAACACTGAAGCTTTCTTT. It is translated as CASKGTDYNTEAFF.

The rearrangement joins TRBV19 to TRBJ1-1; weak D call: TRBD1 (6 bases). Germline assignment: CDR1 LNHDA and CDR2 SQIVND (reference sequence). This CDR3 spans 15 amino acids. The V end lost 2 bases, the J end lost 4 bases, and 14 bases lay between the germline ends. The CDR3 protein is CASSIFGRGSTEAFF. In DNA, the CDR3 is TGTGCCAGTAGTATATTCGGCAGGGGATCCACTGAAGCTTTCTTT.

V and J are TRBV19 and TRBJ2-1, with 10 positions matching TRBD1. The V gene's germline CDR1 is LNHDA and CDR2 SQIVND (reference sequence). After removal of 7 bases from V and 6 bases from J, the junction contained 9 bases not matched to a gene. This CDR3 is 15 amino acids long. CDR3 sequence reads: CASTLSGTGVNEQFF. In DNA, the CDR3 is TGTGCCAGTACCCTATCCGGGACAGGGGTCAATGAGCAGTTCTTC.

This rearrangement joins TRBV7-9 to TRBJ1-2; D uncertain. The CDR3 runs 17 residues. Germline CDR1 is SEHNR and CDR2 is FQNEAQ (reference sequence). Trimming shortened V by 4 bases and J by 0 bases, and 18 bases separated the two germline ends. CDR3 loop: CASSSSPAGSPNYGYTF. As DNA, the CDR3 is TGTGCCAGCAGCTCGTCCCCCGCGGGGTCTCCTAACTATGGCTACACCTTC.

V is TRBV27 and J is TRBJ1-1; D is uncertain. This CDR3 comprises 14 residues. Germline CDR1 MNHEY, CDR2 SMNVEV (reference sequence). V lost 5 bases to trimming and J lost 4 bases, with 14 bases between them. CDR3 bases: TGTGCCAGCAGTCCAGCCCTCGGGGTCACTGAAGCTTTCTTT. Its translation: CASSPALGVTEAFF.

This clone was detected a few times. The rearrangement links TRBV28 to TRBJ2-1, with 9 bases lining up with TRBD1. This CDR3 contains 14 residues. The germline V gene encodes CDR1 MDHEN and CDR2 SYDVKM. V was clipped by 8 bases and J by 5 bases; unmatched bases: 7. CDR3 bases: TGTGCCAGCGTTACAGGGGGCAGAGACAATGAGCAGTTCTTC. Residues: CASVTGGRDNEQFF. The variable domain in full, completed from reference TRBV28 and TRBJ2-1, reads DVKVTQSSRYLVKRTGEKVFLECVQDMDHENMFWYRQDPGLGLRLIYFSYDVKMKEKGDIPEGYSVSREKKERFSLILESASTNQTSMYLCASVTGGRDNEQFFGPGTRLTVL.

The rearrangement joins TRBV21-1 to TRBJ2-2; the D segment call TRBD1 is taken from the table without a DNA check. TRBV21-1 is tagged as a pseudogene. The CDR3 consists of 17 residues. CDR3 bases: TGTGCCAGCAGCAAAGTTAGGGACAGAGGGTACACCGGGGAGCTGTTTTTT. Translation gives CASSKVRDRGYTGELFF.

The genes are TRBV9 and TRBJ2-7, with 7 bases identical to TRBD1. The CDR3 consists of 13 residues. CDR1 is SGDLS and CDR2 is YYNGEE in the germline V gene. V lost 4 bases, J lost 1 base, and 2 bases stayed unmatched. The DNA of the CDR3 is TGTGCCAGCAGCTCGGGACAGTCCTACGAGCAGTACTTC. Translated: CASSSGQSYEQYF.

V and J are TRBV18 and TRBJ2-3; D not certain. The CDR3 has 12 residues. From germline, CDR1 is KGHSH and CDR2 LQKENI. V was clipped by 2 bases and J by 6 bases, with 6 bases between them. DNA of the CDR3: TGTGCCAGCTCACCAACAGATGATACGCAGTATTTT. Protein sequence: CASSPTDDTQYF.

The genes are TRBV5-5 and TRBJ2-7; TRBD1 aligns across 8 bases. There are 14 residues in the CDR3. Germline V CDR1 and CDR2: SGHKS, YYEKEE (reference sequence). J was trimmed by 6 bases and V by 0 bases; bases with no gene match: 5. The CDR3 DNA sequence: TGTGCCAGCAGCTTGGGACAGGGGATGACCGAGCAGTACTTC. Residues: CASSLGQGMTEQYF. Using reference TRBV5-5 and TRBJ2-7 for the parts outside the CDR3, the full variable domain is DAGVTQSPTHLIKTRGQQVTLRCSPISGHKSVSWYQQVLGQGPQFIFQYYEKEERGRGNFPDRFSARQFPNYSSELNVNALLLGDSALYLCASSLGQGMTEQYFGPGTRLTVT.

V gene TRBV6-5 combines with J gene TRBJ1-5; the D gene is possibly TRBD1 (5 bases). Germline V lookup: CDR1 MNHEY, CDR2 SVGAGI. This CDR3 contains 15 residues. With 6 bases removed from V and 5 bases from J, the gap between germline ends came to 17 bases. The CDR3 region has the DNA TGTGCCAGCAGAAGGGACTTCCGCAGTGATCAGCCCCAGCATTTT. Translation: CASRRDFRSDQPQHF.